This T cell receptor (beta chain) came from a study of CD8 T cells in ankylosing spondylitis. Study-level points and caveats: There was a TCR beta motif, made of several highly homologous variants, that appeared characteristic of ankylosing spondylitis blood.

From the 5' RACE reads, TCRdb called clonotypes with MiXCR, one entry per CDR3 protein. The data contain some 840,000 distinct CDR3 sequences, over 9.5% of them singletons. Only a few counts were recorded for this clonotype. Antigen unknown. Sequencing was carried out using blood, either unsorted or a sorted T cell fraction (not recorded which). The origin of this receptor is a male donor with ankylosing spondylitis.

CDR3: CASSPGNSYNEQFF. CDR3 nucleotides: TGCGCCAGCAGTCCAGGAAATTCCTACAATGAGCAGTTCTTC. V gene TRBV5-1 combines with J gene TRBJ2-1; D not certain. Germline V CDR1 and CDR2: SGHRS, YFSETQ. V shed 5 bases and J shed 1 base, with 10 bases lying between them. This CDR3 has 14 residues. The variable domain in full, with the rest retrieved from reference TRBV5-1 and TRBJ2-1, is KAGVTQTPRYLIKTRGQQVTLSCSPISGHRSVSWYQQTPGQGLQFLFEYFSETQRNKGNFPGRFSGRQFSNSRSEMNVSTLELGDSALYLCASSPGNSYNEQFFGPGTRLTVL.